Listed here are 27 T cell receptor beta chains from one sample, sequenced in a study of cytomegalovirus exposure and HLA in healthy donors. PCR involved 60 Vbeta and 13 Jbeta primers. Generated by immunoSEQ multiplex PCR, the TCRdb table keeps only in-frame clones and is missing some. Here the sample spans approximately 190,000 clones, roughly 80% being singletons. Material: PBMCs. The source of these receptors is a man aged 40-49 years in good health and CMV-seropositive.

The chain carries TRBV7-2 and TRBJ2-5; 8 bases match TRBD2. V gave up 2 bases and J gave up 5 bases; unmatched junction bases: 4. The CDR3 loop spans 14 amino acids. Germline CDR1 is SGHTA and CDR2 is FQGNSA. CDR3 region: CASSLTRGAETQYF. The CDR3 coding sequence is TGTGCCAGCAGCTTAACGCGGGGGGCCGAGACCCAGTACTTC.

The chain is built from TRBV9 and TRBJ1-3, with D perhaps matching TRBD1 (5 bases). Trimming removed 0 bases from V and 2 bases from J, with 12 bases in between. Per germline, CDR1 SGDLS and CDR2 YYNGEE. The CDR3 spans 16 residues. This CDR3 is CASSVAGQGAGNTIYF. The CDR3 bases are TGTGCCAGCAGCGTAGCTGGGCAGGGTGCTGGAAACACCATATATTTT.

The rearrangement uses TRBV4-3 and TRBJ2-1, with TRBD1 matching over 8 bases. CDR1 is LGHNA and CDR2 is YSLEER in the germline V gene. The V gene end was trimmed by 3 bases and the J gene end by 7 bases; junction bases not matched to a gene: 8. The length of the CDR3 is 15 residues. The CDR3 loop is CASSQIGQGGNEQFF. In DNA form, the CDR3 reads TGCGCCAGCAGCCAGATAGGACAGGGCGGAAATGAGCAGTTCTTC.

V is TRBV28 and J is TRBJ2-7; the match to TRBD2 covers 8 bases. Germline loops: CDR1 MDHEN, CDR2 SYDVKM. This CDR3 is built from 15 residues. J was trimmed by 3 bases and V by 5 bases; bases with no gene match: 9. The CDR3 DNA is TGTGCCAGCAGTCAGGGACTAGATTATGACTACGAGCAGTACTTC. This translates into CASSQGLDYDYEQYF.

This chain joins TRBV7-8 and TRBJ2-5; tentatively, D is TRBD1 (6 bases). V lost 1 base and J 2 bases, leaving 14 bases between the germline ends. Germline V gene data show CDR1 as SGHVS and CDR2 as FQNEAQ. The CDR3 has 16 residues. CDR3 in amino acids: CASSLVGTGHQETQYF. The CDR3 DNA is TGTGCCAGCAGCTTAGTCGGCACAGGGCATCAAGAGACCCAGTACTTC. The variable domain in full, with the rest retrieved from reference TRBV7-8 and TRBJ2-5, is GAGVSQSPRYKVAKRGQDVALRCDPISGHVSLFWYQQALGQGPEFLTYFQNEAQLDKSGLPSDRFFAERPEGSVSTLKIQRTQQEDSAVYLCASSLVGTGHQETQYFGPGTRLLVL.

This chain uses TRBV9 with TRBJ2-7, with 7 positions matching TRBD1. This CDR3 is built from 14 residues. CDR1 is SGDLS and CDR2 is YYNGEE in the germline V gene. With 3 bases clipped from V and 5 bases from J, the junction kept 8 bases outside the gene matches. The CDR3 sequence: CASSAGQVPHEQYF. Here the CDR3 DNA reads TGTGCCAGCAGCGCCGGACAGGTGCCCCACGAGCAGTACTTC.

V gene TRBV7-6 combines with J gene TRBJ1-1, with 7 bases aligning to TRBD1. Germline V gene lookup returns CDR1 SGHVS and CDR2 FNYEAQ. This CDR3 spans 14 amino acids. J lost 2 bases, V lost 5 bases, and 5 bases had no gene match. CDR3 amino acids: CASSLRTGNTEAFF. DNA of the CDR3: TGTGCCAGCAGCCTCCGGACAGGAAACACTGAAGCTTTCTTT.

The CDR3 bases are TGTGCCAGCAGCTCCCGAACGGGGGGCGTTGAAGCTTTCTTT. It is translated as CASSSRTGGVEAFF. The chain links TRBV11-2 to TRBJ1-1; possible D gene TRBD1, 6 bases. Deletions cut 4 bases from V and 7 bases from J, with 16 bases between. Germline lookup yields CDR1 SGHAT and CDR2 FQNNGV. CDR3 length equals 14 residues.

This clone came up a few times. The CDR3 DNA is TGTGCCAGCAGCTTGGGACAGGCTCCCACAGATACGCAGTATTTT. Its translation is CASSLGQAPTDTQYF. J is TRBJ2-3 and V is TRBV5-6, with a tentative D call TRBD1 (6 bases). V was shortened by 0 bases and J by 2 bases, with 10 bases between the two germline ends. The CDR3 extends over 15 amino acids. Germline CDR1 is SGHDT and CDR2 is YYEEEE.

This sequence joins TRBV12-2 and TRBJ2-1; the table assigns TRBD2, which was not confirmed against the DNA. TRBV12-2 is designated a pseudogene. CDR3 size: 14 residues. The CDR3: CASRLASSVNEQFF. In nucleotides, the CDR3 is TGTGCAAGTCGCTTAGCGTCTAGTGTCAATGAGCAGTTCTTC.

This rearrangement joins TRBV6-5 to TRBJ2-1; 9 bases are shared with TRBD1. The CDR3 totals 15 residues. The ends lost 0 bases at V and 4 bases at J; junction bases unmatched: 1. Germline V gives CDR1 MNHEY, CDR2 SVGAGI. The chain's CDR3 is CASSYSGQGYNEQFF. The CDR3 DNA reads as TGTGCCAGCAGTTACTCCGGACAGGGGTACAATGAGCAGTTCTTC.

The chain links TRBV5-6 to TRBJ2-5; TRBD1 matches at 11 bases. The J call may be mistaken, given a closer DNA end match to TRBJ2-7. The CDR3 sequence is 17 residues long. Looked up from germline, CDR1 is SGHDT and CDR2 is YYEEEE. CDR3 sequence (DNA): TGTGCCAGCAGCTTGACCTCCGGGACAGGGGGCTCCTACGAGCAGTACTTC. As protein: CASSLTSGTGGSYEQYF.

The table lists this clone with a count of one. The chain combines TRBV6-5 with TRBJ1-3; 9 positions agree with TRBD1. CDR1 and CDR2 (germline): MNHEY, SVGAGI. J gave up 2 bases and V 7 bases, and 6 bases lay outside the gene matches. This CDR3 has 15 amino acids. CDR3 amino acids: CASTPGQGAGNTIYF. The CDR3 coding sequence is TGTGCCAGCACTCCGGGACAGGGAGCTGGAAACACCATATATTTT.

V gene TRBV5-4 combines with J gene TRBJ1-1; tentative D call: TRBD1 (6 bases). The CDR3 covers 14 residues. The V end was cut by 5 bases, the J end by 2 bases, with 13 bases between. Germline CDR1 and CDR2: SGHNT and YYREEE (reference sequence). In DNA, the CDR3 is TGTGCCAGCAGATCCACAGGGAGTAACACTGAAGCTTTCTTT. As protein: CASRSTGSNTEAFF.

This clone was detected only once. CDR3 in amino acids: CASRDTTGELFF. CDR3 sequence (DNA): TGTGCCAGCAGAGACACCACCGGGGAGCTGTTTTTT. This chain uses TRBV6-5 with TRBJ2-2; no firm D call. In germline, CDR1 is MNHEY, CDR2 SVGAGI. This CDR3 region has 12 residues. Trimming stripped 6 bases from V and 4 bases from J, with 6 bases between.

This chain joins TRBV6-5 and TRBJ2-7; 7 bases fit TRBD1. V trimming: 6 bases; J trimming: 2 bases; junction bases outside the gene matches: 4. The CDR3 covers 13 residues. Germline loops: CDR1 MNHEY, CDR2 SVGAGI. CDR3 amino acids: CASRATGTYEQYF. Here the CDR3 DNA reads TGTGCCAGCAGGGCGACAGGGACCTACGAGCAGTACTTC.

This chain joins TRBV4-1 and TRBJ2-3; possibly TRBD2 for D (5 bases). Germline CDR1 and CDR2: MGHRA and YSYEKL. V was cut by 0 bases and J by 6 bases, with 7 bases left in between. The CDR3 has 13 residues. The CDR3 region has the DNA TGCGCCAGCAGCCAAGATAGCGTGGATACGCAGTATTTT. It encodes CASSQDSVDTQYF.

J is TRBJ1-5 and V is TRBV7-9, with 9 bases matching TRBD1. Germline V lookup: CDR1 SEHNR, CDR2 FQNEAQ (reference sequence). The CDR3 loop spans 19 amino acids. With 5 bases clipped from V and 2 bases from J, the junction kept 16 bases outside the gene matches. The CDR3 sequence: CASSLPQRDRDDGNQPQHF. The CDR3 DNA is TGTGCCAGCAGCCTACCCCAGCGGGACAGGGACGATGGCAATCAGCCCCAGCATTTT.

This chain uses TRBV5-1 with TRBJ1-3; D gene ambiguous. V gave up 0 bases and J gave up 4 bases, with 8 bases separating them. This CDR3 spans 14 amino acids. CDR1 SGHRS and CDR2 YFSETQ come from the germline V gene. Here the CDR3 DNA reads TGCGCCAGCAGCTTGGATAACATCGGAAACACCATATATTTT. This gives the protein CASSLDNIGNTIYF.

The genes are TRBV7-3 and TRBJ2-1; 10 bases align to TRBD2. This CDR3 spans 16 amino acids. Germline V gene sequence: CDR1 SGHTA, CDR2 FQGTGA. The V gene end was trimmed by 4 bases and the J gene end by 4 bases; junction bases not matched to a gene: 7. The CDR3 spells CASSYLSGGGYNEQFF. Here the CDR3 DNA reads TGTGCCAGCAGCTACCTAAGCGGGGGGGGATACAATGAGCAGTTCTTC.

The genes are TRBV11-2 and TRBJ2-7; 12 positions match TRBD1. Trimming at V came to 4 bases and at J to 6 bases, leaving 1 base not matched to a gene. This CDR3 region has 13 residues. Germline V gives CDR1 SGHAT, CDR2 FQNNGV. The CDR3 sequence: CASSWDRGPEQYF. CDR3 nucleotide sequence: TGTGCCAGCAGCTGGGACAGGGGGCCCGAGCAGTACTTC.

In regard to this clone: The same CDR3 also results from other DNA sequences found in this sample. V usage is TRBV6-1 and J usage is TRBJ2-7; 9 nucleotides agree with TRBD2. Trimming took 2 bases from V and 2 from J; bases not matched to a gene: 7. The germline V gene encodes CDR1 MNHNS and CDR2 SASEGT. The CDR3 runs to 16 residues. The DNA for the CDR3 is TGTGCCAGCAGTGAATTGCTGGGCGGGGGGGCCTACGAGCAGTACTTC. This sequence encodes CASSELLGGGAYEQYF.

This chain uses TRBV9 with TRBJ2-7; 8 nucleotides agree with TRBD1. This CDR3 region has 12 residues. V shed 4 bases and J 6 bases; nucleotides not matched to a gene: 3. The germline V gene encodes CDR1 SGDLS and CDR2 YYNGEE. Written as DNA, the CDR3 is TGTGCCAGCAGCACTGGGACAGGCGAGCAGTACTTC. Encoded protein: CASSTGTGEQYF.

The sample holds a few counts of this clone. The chain recombines TRBV7-6 with TRBJ2-5; 7 bases fit TRBD1. CDR3 length: 14 residues. Germline CDR1 is SGHVS and CDR2 is FNYEAQ. V was clipped by 1 base and J by 5 bases; unmatched bases: 4. CDR3 nucleotide sequence: TGTGCCAGCAGCTTAGAAGGGGGCGGGGAGACCCAGTACTTC. Amino acid sequence: CASSLEGGGETQYF.

This chain connects TRBV4-3 to TRBJ2-1; D gene unclear. This CDR3 spans 14 amino acids. The germline CDR1 and CDR2 sequences are LGHNA and YSLEER. The germline V and J ends were trimmed by 1 base and 5 bases, with 9 bases remaining between them. This chain's CDR3 is CASSQVRLDNEQFF. The DNA for the CDR3 is TGCGCCAGCAGCCAAGTGAGGTTGGACAATGAGCAGTTCTTC.

CDR3 sequence reads: CASSLGLLAGGVDIQYF. CDR3 DNA sequence: TGTGCCAGCAGCTTAGGATTATTAGCGGGGGGCGTGGACATTCAGTACTTC. This rearrangement joins TRBV13 to TRBJ2-4; 10 bases line up with TRBD2. With 0 bases clipped from V and 8 bases from J, the junction kept 10 bases outside the gene matches. From germline, CDR1 is PRHDT and CDR2 FYEKMQ (reference sequence). The CDR3 consists of 17 residues.

The V and J genes are TRBV27 and TRBJ1-4; 7 bases agree with TRBD1. Trimming took 5 bases from V and 0 from J; bases not matched to a gene: 9. The germline V gene encodes CDR1 MNHEY and CDR2 SMNVEV (reference sequence). This CDR3 has 17 amino acids. The DNA of the CDR3 is TGTGCCAGCAGTACTCGACAGGGATTGACAACTAATGAAAAACTGTTTTTT. As protein: CASSTRQGLTTNEKLFF.